This T cell receptor beta chain was obtained from a study of naive CD8 T cells in extremely preterm neonates (TCRdb year 2017). Regarding the complete study: The adult participants' age range is given as 25-50 years in the abstract but as 20-50 years in the methods. The study compared the TCRbeta CDR3 repertoires of sorted naive CD8+ T cells among four age groups: extremely preterm neonates, term neonates, young children and adults. What the work shows at the level of the full study, not this receptor alone: Compared with the older groups, preterm CDR3s were shorter and closer to germline, carrying fewer N additions and showing less junctional trimming. Preterm neonates showed significantly lower iChao1 richness than every other age group (p < 0.05) along with an even clone distribution, indicating a less rich repertoire. A small sample size and variable productive template counts among preterm samples were noted by the authors as limitations. Preterm neonates shared more CDR3 nucleotide sequences (approximately 2.5%) than term neonates (roughly 0.4%), young children (approximately 0.03%) and adults (about 0.01%). Prospective longitudinal studies of preterm and term neonates were called for by the authors so that T cell development could be tracked within individuals.

A two-step, bias-controlled multiplex PCR was used to amplify TCRbeta CDR3 regions from genomic DNA. Primers specific for every TRBV and TRBJ gene segment were used in the multiplex PCR. TCRbeta repertoire data were generated with the immunoSEQ Assay. As for the original processing: A relative-frequency ratio and a modified nearest-neighbor algorithm were applied to filter and cluster reads so that closely related sequences were merged. IMGT annotation was the basis for assigning V, D and J genes to CDR3 sequences. Template counts were quantified against synthetic TCR CDR3 analog sequences and normalized for PCR amplification bias. Only unique productive sequences, that is, in-frame CDR3 sequences lacking stop codons, were included in the analyses. The immunoSEQ Analyzer software was used to compute clonality, defined as 1 minus Pielou's evenness, and iChao1 richness. Statistical tests were run in JMP, with either Student's t-test or a non-parametric test chosen according to Shapiro-Wilk normality results. TCRdb obtained this table from immuneACCESS and retained in-frame rearrangements with V and J assigned. These tables miss some clones; where compared with another copy, unresolved V genes account for less than half of the shortfall, and the remainder is unexplained. V, J and clone size are those of that table, while D and trimming were read from the DNA. This sample has several thousand clones in its table, and 95% to 98% of those were observed once. About 0.4% of the sample is held by the ten biggest clonotypes.

Of note for this clone: What antigen it recognizes has not been identified. Nothing much larger sits one base from this clone, and base qualities are not available.

The peripheral blood donors were five healthy children aged about 15-56 months who were having elective routine surgery, plus five healthy nonsmoking adults. The adult controls were healthy nonsmokers between about 18 and 50 years old, with a median age of around 41 years. A FACSAria III cell sorter was used to sort live, Annexin V-negative naive CD8+ T cells (CD3+CD8+CD45RA+CCR7+). Between roughly 18,000 and 110,000 naive CD8+ T cells were sorted per sample. Mononuclear cells were isolated from diluted blood by Ficoll-Paque density gradient centrifugation. Mononuclear cells were cryopreserved in approximately 10% DMSO with roughly 90% FBS and stored long term at -150°C before sorting. After thawing, the cells were stained with Annexin V and with antibodies against CD3, CD8, CCR7 and CD45RA. The DNeasy Blood and Tissue Kit was used to extract genomic DNA from snap-frozen pellets of sorted cells.

The TCR originated in a human donor in good health. Specimen: naive CD8+ T cells from blood.

The nucleotide sequence reads as follows: TGTGCCAGCAGCTCCGGACAGGGAGGCTATGGCTACACCTTC. This gives the protein CASSSGQGGYGYTF. Recombination linked TRBV13 to TRBJ1-2, with TRBD1 matching 8 junction bases. According to the germline V gene (reference sequence), CDR1 reads PRHDT and CDR2 reads FYEKMQ. The V end gives up 4 bases and the J end 4 bases, leaving 5 bases in the junction not matched to a gene. The CDR3 sequence holds 14 residues, the cysteine and phenylalanine included. The only DNA kept is the CDR3, 42 bases in frame from the first base.